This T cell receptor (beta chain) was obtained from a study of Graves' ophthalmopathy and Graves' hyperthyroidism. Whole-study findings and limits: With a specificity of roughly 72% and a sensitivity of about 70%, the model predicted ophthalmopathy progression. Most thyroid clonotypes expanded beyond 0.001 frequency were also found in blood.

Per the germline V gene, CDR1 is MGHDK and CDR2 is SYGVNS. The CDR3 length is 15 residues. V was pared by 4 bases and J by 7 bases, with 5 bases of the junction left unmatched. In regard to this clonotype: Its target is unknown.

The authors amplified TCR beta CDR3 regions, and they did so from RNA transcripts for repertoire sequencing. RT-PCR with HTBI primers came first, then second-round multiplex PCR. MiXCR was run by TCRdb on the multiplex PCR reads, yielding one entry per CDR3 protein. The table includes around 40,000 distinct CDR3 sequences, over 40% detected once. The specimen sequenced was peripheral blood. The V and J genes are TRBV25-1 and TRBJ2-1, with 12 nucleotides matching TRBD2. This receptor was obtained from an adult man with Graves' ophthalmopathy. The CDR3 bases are TGTGCCAGCAGTGTGACTAGCGGGAGTAGGAATGAGCAGTTCTTC. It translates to CASSVTSGSRNEQFF.